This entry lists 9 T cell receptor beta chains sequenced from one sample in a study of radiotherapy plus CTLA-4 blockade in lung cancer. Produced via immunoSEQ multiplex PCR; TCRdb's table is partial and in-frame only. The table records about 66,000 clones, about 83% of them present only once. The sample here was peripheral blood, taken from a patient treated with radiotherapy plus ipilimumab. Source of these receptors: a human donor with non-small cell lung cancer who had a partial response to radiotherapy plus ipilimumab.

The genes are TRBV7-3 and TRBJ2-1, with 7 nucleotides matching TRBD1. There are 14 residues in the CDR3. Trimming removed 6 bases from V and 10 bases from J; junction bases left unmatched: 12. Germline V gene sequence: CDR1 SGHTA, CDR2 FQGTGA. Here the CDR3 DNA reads TGTGCCAGCAGTTCGGGACAGCCGGGCGGAGAGCAGTTCTTC. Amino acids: CASSSGQPGGEQFF.

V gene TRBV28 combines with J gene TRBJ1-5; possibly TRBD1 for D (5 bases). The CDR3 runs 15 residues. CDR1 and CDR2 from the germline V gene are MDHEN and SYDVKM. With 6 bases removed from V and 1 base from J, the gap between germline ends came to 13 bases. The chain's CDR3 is CASRLGGVSNQPQHF. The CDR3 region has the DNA TGTGCCAGCAGGTTGGGGGGGGTGAGCAATCAGCCCCAGCATTTT.

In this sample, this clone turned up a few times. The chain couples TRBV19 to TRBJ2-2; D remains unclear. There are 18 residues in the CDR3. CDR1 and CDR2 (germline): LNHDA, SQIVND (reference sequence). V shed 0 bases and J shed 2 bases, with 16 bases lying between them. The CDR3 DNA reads TGTGCCAGTAGTATAGATCTGTTGGAGCCATCTAACACCGGGGAGCTGTTTTTT. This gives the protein CASSIDLLEPSNTGELFF.

The CDR3: CASKPNTGLTYEQYF. For the CDR3, the DNA is TGTGCCAGTAAACCGAACACAGGGTTAACCTACGAGCAGTACTTC. V and J are TRBV19 and TRBJ2-7; perhaps TRBD1 as D (6 bases). V lost 7 bases and J 2 bases, leaving 18 bases between the germline ends. This CDR3 comprises 15 residues. CDR1 is LNHDA and CDR2 is SQIVND in the germline V gene (reference sequence).

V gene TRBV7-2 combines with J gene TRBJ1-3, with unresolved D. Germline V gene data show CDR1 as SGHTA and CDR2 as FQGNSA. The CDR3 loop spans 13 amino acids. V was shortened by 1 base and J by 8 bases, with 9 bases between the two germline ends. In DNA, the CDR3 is TGTGCCAGCAGCTTAGGTACCGGAGACACCATATATTTT. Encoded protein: CASSLGTGDTIYF.

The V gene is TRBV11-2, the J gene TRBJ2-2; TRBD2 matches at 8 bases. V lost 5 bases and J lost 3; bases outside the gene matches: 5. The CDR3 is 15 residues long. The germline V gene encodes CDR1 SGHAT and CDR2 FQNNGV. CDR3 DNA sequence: TGTGCCAGCAGCCCGACTAGCGCATACACCGGGGAGCTGTTTTTT. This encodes CASSPTSAYTGELFF.

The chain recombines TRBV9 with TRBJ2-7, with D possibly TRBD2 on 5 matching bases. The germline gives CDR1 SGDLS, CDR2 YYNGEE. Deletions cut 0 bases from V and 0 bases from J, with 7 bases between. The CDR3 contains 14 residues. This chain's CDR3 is CASSVADFSYEQYF. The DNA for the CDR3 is TGTGCCAGCAGCGTAGCGGACTTCTCCTACGAGCAGTACTTC.

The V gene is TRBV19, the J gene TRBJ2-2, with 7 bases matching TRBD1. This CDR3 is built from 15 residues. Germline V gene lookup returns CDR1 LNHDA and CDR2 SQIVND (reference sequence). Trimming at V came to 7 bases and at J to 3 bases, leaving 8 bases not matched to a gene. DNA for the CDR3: TGTGCCAGTAATCGACTCCAGGGGGACACCGGGGAGCTGTTTTTT. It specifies CASNRLQGDTGELFF. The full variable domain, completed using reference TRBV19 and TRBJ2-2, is DGGITQSPKYLFRKEGQNVTLSCEQNLNHDAMYWYRQDPGQGLRLIYYSQIVNDFQKGDIAEGYSVSREKKESFPLTVTSAQKNPTAFYLCASNRLQGDTGELFFGEGSRLTVL.

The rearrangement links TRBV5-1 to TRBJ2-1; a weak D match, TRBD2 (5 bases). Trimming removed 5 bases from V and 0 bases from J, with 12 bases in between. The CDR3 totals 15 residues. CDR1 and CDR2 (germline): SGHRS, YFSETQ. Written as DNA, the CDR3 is TGCGCCAGCAGTCCTGACGAGGGCTCCTACAATGAGCAGTTCTTC. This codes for CASSPDEGSYNEQFF.